This T cell receptor beta chain was recorded in a study of tumor-infiltrating lymphocytes in primary liver carcinoma. Study details: Roughly 3.5 to 8 million productive TCRbeta reads came from each sample, comparable across tissue types. Study-wide findings and caveats: The study found a significantly higher top-250-clone fraction in tumors than in blood (p = 0.039).

Without any cell sorting, roughly 20-32 mg of bulk tissue yielded co-extracted RNA and DNA. Cases comprised patients with primary liver carcinoma who received surgical resection. The CDR3 loop spans 13 amino acids. V was pared by 6 bases and J by 7 bases, with 4 bases of the junction left unmatched. Germline-derived CDR1 and CDR2 are MNHEY and SVGAGI. This clonotype has at least ten counts. The antigen remains unidentified. Synthesis of TCR beta cDNA was carried out from 450 to 500 ng total RNA with a constant-region primer. Libraries for TCR beta were built through three nested multiplex PCR rounds, which together made up a slightly modified ARM-PCR procedure. Investigators reported that the first two PCR rounds, at 10 cycles each, used TRBV1-TRBV30 forward primers with a C-beta reverse primer. MiXCR was run by TCRdb on the multiplex PCR reads, yielding one entry per CDR3 protein. Among about 78,000 distinct CDR3 sequences listed, 70% to 80% were seen once.

This receptor was taken from a woman aged 60 to 75 with primary liver carcinoma and hepatitis B virus infection. The chain is built from TRBV6-5 and TRBJ1-2; 11 nucleotides align to TRBD1. The specimen was liver tumor tissue from sampling region 4. As to subset: tumor region T4, right-lateral pole. CDR3 nucleotides: TGTGCCAGCAGACCGGACAGGGGGCTTGGCTACACCTTC. Translating it yields CASRPDRGLGYTF.